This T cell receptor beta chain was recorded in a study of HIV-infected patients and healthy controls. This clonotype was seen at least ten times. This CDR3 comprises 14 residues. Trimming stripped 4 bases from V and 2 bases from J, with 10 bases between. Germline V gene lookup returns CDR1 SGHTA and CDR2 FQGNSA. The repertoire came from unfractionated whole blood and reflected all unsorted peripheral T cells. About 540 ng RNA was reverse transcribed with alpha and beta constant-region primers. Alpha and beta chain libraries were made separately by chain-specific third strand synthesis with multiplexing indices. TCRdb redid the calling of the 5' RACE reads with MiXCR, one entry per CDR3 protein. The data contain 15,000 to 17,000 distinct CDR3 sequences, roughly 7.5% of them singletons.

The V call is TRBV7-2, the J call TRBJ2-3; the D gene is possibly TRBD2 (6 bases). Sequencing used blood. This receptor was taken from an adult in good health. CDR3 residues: CASSSTSTTDTQYF. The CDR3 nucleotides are TGTGCCAGCAGCTCGACTAGTACCACAGATACGCAGTATTTT.